Below are 27 T cell receptor beta chains sequenced from a single sample in a study of blood T cells in healthy people across ages (dated by TCRdb to between 2014 and 2017). Library prep was done by 5' RACE. A second roughly 6 to 12 cycle PCR used a sample-barcoded 5' primer and a J-beta primer mix. The raw public reads went through TCRdb reprocessing: fastp at Q25, MiXCR clone calling, in-frame beta chains kept. One record per CDR3 amino acid sequence lists the most common genes and DNA. The sample data list 1.5 million to 2 million distinct CDR3 sequences, and 35% to 50% of these were observed just once. Jointly, the top ten make up under 30% of the sample. Sample: blood. These receptors came from a human donor in good health.

V is TRBV7-2 and J is TRBJ2-1; D is perhaps TRBD1 (6 bases). The germline V and J ends were trimmed by 10 bases and 0 bases, with 13 bases remaining between them. CDR1 is SGHTA, CDR2 FQGNSA, per germline. The CDR3 extends over 14 amino acids. The CDR3 DNA follows: TGTGCCATCAGGGGTTCTCGCTCCTACAATGAGCAGTTCTTC. Protein sequence: CAIRGSRSYNEQFF.

The gene calls are TRBV4-2 and TRBJ2-1; 8 positions agree with TRBD1. Germline CDR1 reads LGHNA; CDR2 reads YNFKEQ. The CDR3 totals 16 residues. The V segment lost 1 base and the J segment 9 bases; nucleotides outside the gene matches: 11. DNA for the CDR3: TGTGCCAGCAGCCAAGGACAGGGGCTCGGGGGTCTTGAGCAGTTCTTC. It codes for CASSQGQGLGGLEQFF.

As concerns this clonotype: This may come from a read error, since a much larger clone is one base off. This chain joins TRBV20-1 and TRBJ2-4, with D tentatively TRBD2 (6 bases). The J call could be wrong; TRBJ2-5 is a better fit for the DNA end. CDR1 and CDR2 from the germline V gene are DFQATT and SNEGSKA (reference sequence). The CDR3 totals 13 residues. The CDR3 sequence is CSAGGTSRETQYF. The CDR3 DNA reads TGCAGTGCCGGGGGAACTAGTCGAGAGACCCAGTACTTC.

The rearrangement links TRBV28 to TRBJ2-2, with D possibly TRBD1 on 5 matching bases. This CDR3 comprises 15 residues. Germline CDR1 MDHEN, CDR2 SYDVKM. V lost 6 bases and J lost 1, with 12 bases in between. The CDR3 here is CASRPPRGNTGELFF. The CDR3 nucleotides are TGTGCCAGCAGGCCCCCTAGGGGGAACACCGGGGAGCTGTTTTTT.

This clonotype was seen ten or more times. The V call is TRBV20-1, the J call TRBJ2-5; 9 bases are a match to TRBD1. V was pared by 5 bases and J by 1 base, with 2 bases of the junction left unmatched. The germline CDR1 and CDR2 sequences are DFQATT and SNEGSKA (reference sequence). The CDR3 spans 13 residues. The CDR3: CSALTGGQETQYF. In DNA, the CDR3 is TGCAGTGCTTTGACAGGGGGCCAAGAGACCCAGTACTTC.

This clonotype was found many times. At one of its ends the junction is not consistent with the germline gene, which may arise from a read error. This chain joins TRBV5-1 and TRBJ2-1; perhaps D is TRBD1 or TRBD2 (5 bases each). The CDR3 contains 15 residues. Germline loops: CDR1 SGHRS, CDR2 YFSETQ. CDR3 in amino acids: CASSEGTSSYNEQFF. CDR3 DNA sequence: TGTGCCAGCAGCGAAGGGACGAGCTCCTACAATGAGCAGTTCTTC.

CDR3 DNA sequence: TGTGCCAGCAGTTTCGCCTCGATCCAGCCCCAGCATTTT. It yields the protein CASSFASIQPQHF. The chain has TRBV12-3 or TRBV12-4 and TRBJ1-5; D is ambiguous. The CDR3 has 13 residues. V dropped 3 bases and J dropped 7 bases, with 10 bases sitting between them.

This rearrangement joins TRBV6-1 to TRBJ2-2; TRBD2 agrees at 7 bases. The CDR3 spans 16 residues. In germline, CDR1 is MNHNS, CDR2 SASEGT. Germline trimming cut 1 base from V and 4 bases from J; bases unmatched to any gene: 6. CDR3 DNA sequence: TGTGCCAGCAGTGAAGTTAGTGGGGGGGGCACCGGGGAGCTGTTTTTT. This gives the protein CASSEVSGGGTGELFF.

The chain employs TRBV18 and TRBJ2-5; a weak D match, TRBD2 (5 bases). Between the trimmed V and J ends, which lost 11 bases and 5 bases, there was a span of 18 bases. Germline V gene data show CDR1 as KGHSH and CDR2 as LQKENI. This CDR3 spans 13 amino acids. CDR3 residues: CAGNGITAETQYF. The CDR3 DNA sequence: TGTGCCGGCAACGGGATCACCGCTGAGACCCAGTACTTC.

This chain uses TRBV6-2 or TRBV6-3 with TRBJ2-1; D gene ambiguous. Germline CDR1 reads MNHEY; CDR2 reads SVGEGT. The CDR3 spans 10 residues. V shed 10 bases and J shed 10 bases, with 11 bases lying between them. The CDR3 protein is CATSGHEQFF. The CDR3 DNA sequence: TGTGCCACCTCAGGTCACGAGCAGTTCTTC.

This clonotype was observed a single time. The gene calls are TRBV5-1 and TRBJ2-7; 7 positions agree with TRBD1. The J call may be faulty, since TRBJ2-5 better matches the DNA end. Germline CDR1 reads SGHRS; CDR2 reads YFSETQ. CDR3 size: 16 residues. The CDR3 region is CASSFEGTESQETQYF. CDR3 nucleotides: TGCGCCAGCAGCTTTGAGGGGACAGAGAGCCAAGAGACCCAGTACTTC.

In regard to this clonotype: The junction differs from germline at one of its ends, possibly a read error. The chain's CDR3 is CTSSQSRDSSYEQYF. CDR3 nucleotides: TGTACCAGCAGCCAAAGCCGGGACAGCTCCTACGAGCAGTACTTC. The chain has TRBV4-2 and TRBJ2-7; 7 bases agree with TRBD1. CDR1 LGHNA and CDR2 YNFKEQ come from the germline V gene. The CDR3 has 15 amino acids.

This clonotype was counted once. A much bigger clone sits one base away, suggesting this may be a read error. It is likely a read error, because the conserved phenylalanine at the end of the CDR3 is missing. The rearrangement joins TRBV29-1 to TRBJ2-5; D is perhaps TRBD2 (6 bases). V lost 6 bases and J 4 bases, leaving 15 bases between the germline ends. Germline V gene data show CDR1 as SQVTM and CDR2 as ANQGSEA. The CDR3 runs 13 residues. The CDR3 sequence: CSVVLAIPETQYC. CDR3 in DNA: TGCAGCGTGGTACTAGCAATTCCAGAGACCCAGTACTGC.

This clonotype was seen more than once but under ten times. The CDR3 loop reads CSASGRAGDPYEQYF. The CDR3 region has the DNA TGCAGTGCTAGTGGGAGAGCGGGGGACCCCTACGAGCAGTACTTC. The genes are TRBV20-1 and TRBJ2-7; 8 bases match TRBD2. There are 15 residues in the CDR3. Germline V gives CDR1 DFQATT, CDR2 SNEGSKA (reference sequence). The ends lost 3 bases at V and 2 bases at J; junction bases unmatched: 9.

The rearrangement links TRBV29-1 to TRBJ1-1; D remains unclear. Germline V gene lookup returns CDR1 SQVTM and CDR2 ANQGSEA. CDR3 size: 10 residues. Trimming pared 6 bases from V and 5 bases from J, leaving 7 bases between. CDR3 coding DNA: TGCAGCGTAATGGAAACTGAAGCTTTCTTT. This sequence encodes CSVMETEAFF.

V gene TRBV27 combines with J gene TRBJ2-7, with TRBD1 matching 10 bases. Germline V gives CDR1 MNHEY, CDR2 SMNVEV (reference sequence). V trimming: 5 bases; J trimming: 6 bases; junction bases outside the gene matches: 13. This CDR3 has 16 amino acids. The CDR3 here is CASSEIGGQGRIEQYF. In DNA form, the CDR3 reads TGTGCCAGCAGTGAAATCGGGGGACAGGGGAGGATCGAGCAGTACTTC.

J is TRBJ1-4 and V is TRBV7-6; the D is unclear. The length of the CDR3 is 14 residues. Germline CDR1 reads SGHVS; CDR2 reads FNYEAQ. V dropped 6 bases and J dropped 10 bases, with 18 bases sitting between them. The CDR3 nucleotides read TGTGCCAGCAGAATGACCCCCTTGGAAGGAAAACTGTTTTTT. It codes for CASRMTPLEGKLFF.

This clonotype was seen more than once but under ten times. The CDR3 DNA follows: TGTGCCAGCAAGGGGGAGCTCGGTCGCGGGGACAAGAACACTGAAGCTTTCTTT. Translating gives CASKGELGRGDKNTEAFF. The chain uses TRBV6-2 or TRBV6-3 and TRBJ1-1; perhaps TRBD1 as D (6 bases). Trimming pared 7 bases from V and 1 base from J, leaving 25 bases between. Germline CDR1 reads MNHEY; CDR2 reads SVGEGT. This CDR3 contains 18 residues.

The genes are TRBV4-3 and TRBJ1-6, with D possibly being TRBD1 (5 bases). V was trimmed by 7 bases and J by 9 bases, leaving 16 bases between them. Germline CDR1 LGHNA, CDR2 YSLEER. The CDR3 contains 14 residues. CDR3 sequence (DNA): TGCGCCAGCAAGGGGCCGGGCCTAGGTTCACCCCTCCACTTT. The encoded protein is CASKGPGLGSPLHF.

V gene TRBV4-2 combines with J gene TRBJ2-3, with D perhaps matching TRBD2 (7 bases). Germline V gives CDR1 LGHNA, CDR2 YNFKEQ. The V end lost 1 base, the J end lost 1 base, and 12 bases lay between the germline ends. The CDR3 consists of 16 residues. DNA for the CDR3: TGTGCCAGCAGCCAAGGGGAGGGGGGCGGCACAGATACGCAGTATTTT. This codes for CASSQGEGGGTDTQYF.

In its sample, this clonotype was seen a few times. This sequence joins TRBV10-3 and TRBJ2-1; no clear D gene. Germline CDR1 ENHRY, CDR2 SYGVKD. V shed 3 bases and J shed 0 bases, with 9 bases lying between them. The CDR3 has 15 amino acids. Here the CDR3 DNA reads TGTGCCATCAGTGACACGGGCAGCTCCTACAATGAGCAGTTCTTC. Its translation: CAISDTGSSYNEQFF.

A few counts support this clonotype. The V call is TRBV4-1, the J call TRBJ2-7; no definite D call. The CDR3 spans 15 residues. Looked up from germline, CDR1 is MGHRA and CDR2 is YSYEKL. Deletions cut 0 bases from V and 1 base from J, with 10 bases between. CDR3 nucleotide sequence: TGCGCCAGCAGCCAAGAGAGAGCTGGATCCTACGAGCAGTACTTC. Protein sequence: CASSQERAGSYEQYF.

The chain employs TRBV5-1 and TRBJ2-4; TRBD2 might be the D (6 bases). The last part of the DNA fits TRBJ2-7 better; the J call may be wrong. Germline loops: CDR1 SGHRS, CDR2 YFSETQ. The CDR3 contains 17 residues. CDR3 loop: CASSLAGLGGASYEQYF. The DNA for the CDR3 is TGCGCCAGCAGCTTGGCCGGGTTAGGCGGGGCTTCCTACGAGCAGTACTTC.

The chain uses TRBV4-1 and TRBJ1-4; the match to TRBD1 covers 7 bases. The germline gives CDR1 MGHRA, CDR2 YSYEKL. The J segment lost 4 bases and the V segment lost 3 bases, leaving 5 bases of the junction unmatched. The CDR3 consists of 15 residues. The CDR3 bases are TGCGCCAGCAGCCAGACCGGGACAGTTAATGAAAAACTGTTTTTT. This gives the protein CASSQTGTVNEKLFF.

The chain recombines TRBV6-5 with TRBJ2-6; D call uncertain. V gave up 6 bases and J gave up 0 bases, with 9 bases separating them. The CDR3 covers 15 residues. Per the germline V gene, CDR1 is MNHEY and CDR2 is SVGAGI. As DNA, the CDR3 is TGTGCCAGCAGCCCGGTCTTCTCTGGGGCCAACGTCCTGACTTTC. It yields the protein CASSPVFSGANVLTF.

The sample holds many counts of this clonotype. In nucleotides, the CDR3 is TGCGCCAGCAGCCAAGAGGTGGCCCCTCCCCCAGATACGCAGTATTTT. It yields the protein CASSQEVAPPPDTQYF. The J gene is TRBJ2-3, the V gene TRBV4-3; no definite D call. The CDR3 length is 16 residues. The V and J ends lost 0 bases and 4 bases respectively, with 14 bases between them. From germline, CDR1 is LGHNA and CDR2 YSLEER.

Turning to this clonotype: The junction departs from germline at one end; a sequencing error may be responsible. The chain links TRBV7-2 to TRBJ1-2, with 7 nucleotides matching TRBD1. The V gene's germline CDR1 is SGHTA and CDR2 FQGNSA. The CDR3 has 14 residues. The CDR3 DNA sequence: TGTGCCGGCAGCAGCCGACAGGGCAACTATGGCTACACCTTC. As protein: CAGSSRQGNYGYTF. Variable domain in full (rest from reference TRBV7-2 and TRBJ1-2): GAGVSQSPSNKVTEKGKDVELRCDPISGHTALYWYRQSLGQGLEFLIYFQGNSAPDKSGLPSDRFSAERTGGSVSTLTIQRTQQEDSAVYLCAGSSRQGNYGYTFGSGTRLTVV.